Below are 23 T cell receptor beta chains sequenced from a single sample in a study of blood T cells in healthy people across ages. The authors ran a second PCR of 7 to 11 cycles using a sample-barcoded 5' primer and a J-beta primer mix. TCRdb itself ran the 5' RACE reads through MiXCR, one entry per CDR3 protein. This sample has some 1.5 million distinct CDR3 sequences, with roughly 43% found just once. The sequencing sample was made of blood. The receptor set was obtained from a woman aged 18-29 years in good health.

The DNA for the CDR3 is TGTGCCAGCAGCCCCGGACAGCTTCTTAGCACAGATACGCAGTATTTT. The encoded protein is CASSPGQLLSTDTQYF. The chain carries TRBV7-9 and TRBJ2-3; perhaps TRBD1 as D (6 bases). Trimming left V 5 bases short and J 0 bases short, with 15 bases between. The CDR3 has 16 residues. In germline, CDR1 is SEHNR, CDR2 FQNEAQ (reference sequence).

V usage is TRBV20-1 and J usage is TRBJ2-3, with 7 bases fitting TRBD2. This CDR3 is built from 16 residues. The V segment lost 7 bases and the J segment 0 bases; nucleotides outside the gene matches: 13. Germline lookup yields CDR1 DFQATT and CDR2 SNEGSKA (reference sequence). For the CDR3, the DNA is TGCAGTGAAACAAGCGGGATGGGGGTTAGCACAGATACGCAGTATTTT. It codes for CSETSGMGVSTDTQYF.

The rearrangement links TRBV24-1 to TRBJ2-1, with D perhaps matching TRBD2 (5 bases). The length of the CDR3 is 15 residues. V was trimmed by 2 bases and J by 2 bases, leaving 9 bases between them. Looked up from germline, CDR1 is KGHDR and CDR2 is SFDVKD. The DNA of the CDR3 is TGTGCCACCAGTGATTCCGGGGTTGCCTACAATGAGCAGTTCTTC. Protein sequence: CATSDSGVAYNEQFF.

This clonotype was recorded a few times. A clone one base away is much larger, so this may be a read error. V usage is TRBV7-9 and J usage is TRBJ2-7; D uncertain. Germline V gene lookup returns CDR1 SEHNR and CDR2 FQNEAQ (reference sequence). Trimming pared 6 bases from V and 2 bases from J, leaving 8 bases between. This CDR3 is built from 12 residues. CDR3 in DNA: TGTGCCAGCAGGGAGTCTACCTACGAGCAGTACTTC. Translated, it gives CASRESTYEQYF.

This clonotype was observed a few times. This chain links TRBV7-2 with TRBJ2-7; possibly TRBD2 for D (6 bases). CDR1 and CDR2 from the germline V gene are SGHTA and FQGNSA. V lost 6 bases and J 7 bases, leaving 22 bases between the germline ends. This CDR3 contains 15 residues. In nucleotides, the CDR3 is TGTGCCAGCAGTCTCCAGGAGGGTCCAAGTAGGGAGCAGTACTTC. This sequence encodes CASSLQEGPSREQYF.

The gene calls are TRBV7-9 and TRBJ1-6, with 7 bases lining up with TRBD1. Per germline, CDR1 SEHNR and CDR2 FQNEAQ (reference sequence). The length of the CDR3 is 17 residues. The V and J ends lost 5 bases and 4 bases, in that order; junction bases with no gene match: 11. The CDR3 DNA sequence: TGTGCCAGCAGCCAGGCACCACCGGGACAGTATAATTCACCCCTCCACTTT. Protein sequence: CASSQAPPGQYNSPLHF.

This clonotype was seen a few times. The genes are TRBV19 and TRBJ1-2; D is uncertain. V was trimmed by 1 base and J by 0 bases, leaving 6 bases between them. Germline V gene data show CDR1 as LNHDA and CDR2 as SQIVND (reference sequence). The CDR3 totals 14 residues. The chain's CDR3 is CASSIGAANYGYTF. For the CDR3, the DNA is TGTGCCAGTAGTATAGGGGCAGCTAACTATGGCTACACCTTC.

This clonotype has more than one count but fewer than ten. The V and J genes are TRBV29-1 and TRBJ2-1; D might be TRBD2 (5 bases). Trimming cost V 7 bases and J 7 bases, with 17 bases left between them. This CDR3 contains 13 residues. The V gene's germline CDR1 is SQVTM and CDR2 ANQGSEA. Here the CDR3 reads CSERATAGNEQFF. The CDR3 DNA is TGCAGCGAGAGGGCGACGGCGGGTAATGAGCAGTTCTTC.

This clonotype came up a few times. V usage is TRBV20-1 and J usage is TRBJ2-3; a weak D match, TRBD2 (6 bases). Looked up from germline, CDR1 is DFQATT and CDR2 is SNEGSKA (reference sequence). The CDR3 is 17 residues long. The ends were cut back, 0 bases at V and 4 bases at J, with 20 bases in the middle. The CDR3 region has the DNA TGCAGTGCTAGAGATCAAAGCCTAGCGAGGGGATCAGATACGCAGTATTTT. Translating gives CSARDQSLARGSDTQYF.

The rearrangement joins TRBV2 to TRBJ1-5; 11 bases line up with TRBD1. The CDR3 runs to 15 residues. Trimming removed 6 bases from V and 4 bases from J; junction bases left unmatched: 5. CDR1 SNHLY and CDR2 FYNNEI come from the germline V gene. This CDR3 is CASRKDRGQNQPQHF. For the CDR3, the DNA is TGTGCCAGCAGAAAGGACAGGGGGCAAAATCAGCCCCAGCATTTT.

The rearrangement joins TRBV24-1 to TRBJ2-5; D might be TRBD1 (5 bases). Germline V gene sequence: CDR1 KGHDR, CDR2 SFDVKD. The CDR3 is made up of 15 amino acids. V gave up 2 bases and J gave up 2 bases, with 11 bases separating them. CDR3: CATSDSRTRQETQYF. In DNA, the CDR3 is TGTGCCACCAGTGATTCGCGGACACGTCAAGAGACCCAGTACTTC.

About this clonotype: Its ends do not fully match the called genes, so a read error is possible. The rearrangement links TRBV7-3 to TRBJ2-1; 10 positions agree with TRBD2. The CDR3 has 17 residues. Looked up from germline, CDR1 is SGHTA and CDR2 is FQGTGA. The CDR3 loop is CASSLSGRAHTIGEQFF. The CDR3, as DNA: TGTGCCAGCAGTTTAAGCGGGAGGGCCCACACTATTGGTGAGCAGTTCTTC. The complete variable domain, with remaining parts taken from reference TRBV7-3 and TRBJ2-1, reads GAGVSQTPSNKVTEKGKYVELRCDPISGHTALYWYRQSLGQGPEFLIYFQGTGAADDSGLPNDRFFAVRPEGSVSTLKIQRTERGDSAVYLCASSLSGRAHTIGEQFFGPGTRLTVL.

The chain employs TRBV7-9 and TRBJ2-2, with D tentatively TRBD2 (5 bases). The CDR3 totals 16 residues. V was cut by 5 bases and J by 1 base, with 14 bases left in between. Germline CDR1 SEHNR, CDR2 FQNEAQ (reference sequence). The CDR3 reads CASSLGSGVNTGELFF. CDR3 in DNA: TGTGCCAGCAGCCTCGGATCCGGGGTGAACACCGGGGAGCTGTTTTTT. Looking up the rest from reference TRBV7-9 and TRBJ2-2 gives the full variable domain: DTGVSQNPRHKITKRGQNVTFRCDPISEHNRLYWYRQTLGQGPEFLTYFQNEAQLEKSRLLSDRFSAERPKGSFSTLEIQRTEQGDSAMYLCASSLGSGVNTGELFFGEGSRLTVL.

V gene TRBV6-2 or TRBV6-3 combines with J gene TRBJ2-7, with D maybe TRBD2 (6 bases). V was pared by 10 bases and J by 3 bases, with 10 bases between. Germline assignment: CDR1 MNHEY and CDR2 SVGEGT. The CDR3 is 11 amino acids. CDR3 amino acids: CATRTIYEQYF. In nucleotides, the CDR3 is TGTGCCACGAGGACTATCTACGAGCAGTACTTC.

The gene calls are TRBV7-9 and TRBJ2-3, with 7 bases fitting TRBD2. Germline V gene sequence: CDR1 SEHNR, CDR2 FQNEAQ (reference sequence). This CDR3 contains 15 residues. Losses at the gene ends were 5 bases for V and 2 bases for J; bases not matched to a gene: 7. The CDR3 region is CASSVLGTNTDTQYF. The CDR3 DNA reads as TGTGCCAGCAGCGTACTGGGGACTAACACAGATACGCAGTATTTT.

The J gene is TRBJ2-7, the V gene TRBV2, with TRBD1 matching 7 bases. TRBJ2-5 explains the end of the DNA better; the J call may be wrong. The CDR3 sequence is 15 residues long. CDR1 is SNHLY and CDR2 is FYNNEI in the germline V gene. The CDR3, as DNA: TGTGCCAGCAGTGAAGGACAGGGAAGGTCAGAGACCCAGTACTTC. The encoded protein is CASSEGQGRSETQYF.

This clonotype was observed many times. CDR3 DNA sequence: TGTGCTAGTGGTTTTGGTGAGACCCAGTACTTC. This codes for CASGFGETQYF. This chain joins TRBV12-5 and TRBJ2-5, with unresolved D. This CDR3 region has 11 residues. The germline V and J ends were trimmed by 3 bases and 5 bases, with 4 bases remaining between them. Germline V gives CDR1 LGHNT, CDR2 FRNRAP.

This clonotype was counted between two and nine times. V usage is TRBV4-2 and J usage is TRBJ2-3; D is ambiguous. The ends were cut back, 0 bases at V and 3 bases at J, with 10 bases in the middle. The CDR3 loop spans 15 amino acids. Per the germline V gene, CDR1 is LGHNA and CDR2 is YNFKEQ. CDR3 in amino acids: CASSQDRRITDTQYF. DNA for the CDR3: TGTGCCAGCAGCCAAGATCGTCGGATTACAGATACGCAGTATTTT.

CDR3 nucleotide sequence: TGCGCCAGCAGCCAACCCTTTGAGAAAATAGACAGGGGACTTTACGAGCAGTACTTC. It codes for CASSQPFEKIDRGLYEQYF. V and J are TRBV4-1 and TRBJ2-7; 8 bases match TRBD1. Germline loops: CDR1 MGHRA, CDR2 YSYEKL. This CDR3 is 19 amino acids long. The V segment lost 2 bases and the J segment 4 bases; nucleotides outside the gene matches: 19.

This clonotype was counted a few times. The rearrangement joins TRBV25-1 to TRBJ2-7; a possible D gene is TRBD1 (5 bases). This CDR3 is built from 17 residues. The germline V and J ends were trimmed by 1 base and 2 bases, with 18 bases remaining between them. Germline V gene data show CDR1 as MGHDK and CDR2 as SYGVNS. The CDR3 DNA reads TGTGCCAGCAGTGAATCCTCAGGGCATAGAGACCCCTACGAGCAGTACTTC. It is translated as CASSESSGHRDPYEQYF.

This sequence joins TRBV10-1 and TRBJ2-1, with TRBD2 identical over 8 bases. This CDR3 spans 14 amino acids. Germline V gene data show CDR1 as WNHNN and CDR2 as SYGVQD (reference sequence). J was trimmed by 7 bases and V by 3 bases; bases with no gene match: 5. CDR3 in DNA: TGCGCCAGCAGTGACCAGCGGGAGAAGAATGAGCAGTTCTTC. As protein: CASSDQREKNEQFF.

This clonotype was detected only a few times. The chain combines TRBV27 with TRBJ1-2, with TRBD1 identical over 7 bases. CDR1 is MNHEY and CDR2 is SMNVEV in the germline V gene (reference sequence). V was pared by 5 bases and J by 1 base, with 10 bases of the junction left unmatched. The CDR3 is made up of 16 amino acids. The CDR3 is CASSLFPTGLNYGYTF. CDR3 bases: TGTGCCAGCAGTCTCTTCCCGACAGGGCTTAACTATGGCTACACCTTC.

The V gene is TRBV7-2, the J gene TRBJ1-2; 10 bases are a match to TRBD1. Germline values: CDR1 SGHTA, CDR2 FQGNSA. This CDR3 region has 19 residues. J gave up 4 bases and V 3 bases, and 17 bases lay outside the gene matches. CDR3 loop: CASSLTGGAFMGDGYGYTF. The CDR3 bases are TGTGCCAGCAGCTTGACAGGGGGCGCTTTTATGGGGGATGGCTATGGCTACACCTTC.